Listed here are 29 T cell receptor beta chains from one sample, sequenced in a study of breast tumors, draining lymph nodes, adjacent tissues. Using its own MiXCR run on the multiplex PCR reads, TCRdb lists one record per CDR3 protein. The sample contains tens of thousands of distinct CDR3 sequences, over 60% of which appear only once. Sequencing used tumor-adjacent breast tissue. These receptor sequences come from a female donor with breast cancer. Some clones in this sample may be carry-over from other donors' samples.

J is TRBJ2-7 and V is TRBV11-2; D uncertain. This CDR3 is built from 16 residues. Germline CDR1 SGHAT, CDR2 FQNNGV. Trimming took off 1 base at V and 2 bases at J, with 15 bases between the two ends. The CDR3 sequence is CASSLVLGLTTYEQYF. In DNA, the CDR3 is TGTGCCAGCAGCTTAGTCCTCGGCCTAACCACCTACGAGCAGTACTTC.

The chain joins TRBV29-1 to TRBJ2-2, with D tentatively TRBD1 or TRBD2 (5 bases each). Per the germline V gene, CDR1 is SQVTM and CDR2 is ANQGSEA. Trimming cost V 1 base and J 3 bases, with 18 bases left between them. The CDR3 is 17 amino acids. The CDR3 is CSVEGIPGRSDTGELFF. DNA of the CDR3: TGCAGCGTTGAAGGTATACCGGGACGCTCCGACACCGGGGAGCTGTTTTTT.

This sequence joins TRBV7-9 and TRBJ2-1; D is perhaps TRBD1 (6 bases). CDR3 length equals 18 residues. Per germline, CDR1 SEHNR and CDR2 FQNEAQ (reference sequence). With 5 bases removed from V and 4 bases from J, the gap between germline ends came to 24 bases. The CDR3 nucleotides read TGTGCCAGCAGCCCTCATCCTAGACAGGCAAGGGATTACAATGAGCAGTTCTTC. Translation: CASSPHPRQARDYNEQFF.

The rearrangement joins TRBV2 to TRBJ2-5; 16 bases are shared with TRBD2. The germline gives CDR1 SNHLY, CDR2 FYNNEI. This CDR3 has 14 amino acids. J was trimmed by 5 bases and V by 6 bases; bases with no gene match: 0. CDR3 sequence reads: CASRGLAGGETQYF. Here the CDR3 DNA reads TGTGCCAGCAGGGGACTAGCGGGAGGGGAGACCCAGTACTTC.

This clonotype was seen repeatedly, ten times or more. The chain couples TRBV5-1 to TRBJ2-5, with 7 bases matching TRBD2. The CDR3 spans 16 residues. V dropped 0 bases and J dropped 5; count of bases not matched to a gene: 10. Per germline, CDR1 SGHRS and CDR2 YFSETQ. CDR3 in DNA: TGCGCCAGCAGCTTGGCAGGTACTAGCGTGCCTGAGACCCAGTACTTC. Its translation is CASSLAGTSVPETQYF.

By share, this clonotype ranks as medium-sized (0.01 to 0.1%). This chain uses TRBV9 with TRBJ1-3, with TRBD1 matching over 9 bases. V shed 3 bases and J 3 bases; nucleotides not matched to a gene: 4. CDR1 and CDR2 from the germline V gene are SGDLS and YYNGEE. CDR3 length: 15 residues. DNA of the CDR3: TGTGCCAGCAGCGCACAGGGGGCGAGTGGAAACACCATATATTTT. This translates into CASSAQGASGNTIYF. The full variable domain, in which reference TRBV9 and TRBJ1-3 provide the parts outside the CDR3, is DSGVTQTPKHLITATGQRVTLRCSPRSGDLSVYWYQQSLDQGLQFLIQYYNGEERAKGNILERFSAQQFPDLHSELNLSSLELGDSALYFCASSAQGASGNTIYFGEGSWLTVV.

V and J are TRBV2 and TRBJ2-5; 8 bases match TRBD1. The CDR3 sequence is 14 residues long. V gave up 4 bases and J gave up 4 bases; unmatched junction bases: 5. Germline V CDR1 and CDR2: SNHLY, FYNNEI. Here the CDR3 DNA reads TGTGCCAGCAGTGCCAGGGGGCTCTCAGAGACCCAGTACTTC. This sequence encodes CASSARGLSETQYF.

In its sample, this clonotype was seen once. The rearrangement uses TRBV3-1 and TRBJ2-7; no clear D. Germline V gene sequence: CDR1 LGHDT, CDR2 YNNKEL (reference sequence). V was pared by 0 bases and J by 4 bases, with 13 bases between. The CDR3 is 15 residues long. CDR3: CASSQEIRAPYEQYF. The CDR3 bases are TGTGCCAGCAGCCAAGAAATAAGGGCTCCGTACGAGCAGTACTTC.

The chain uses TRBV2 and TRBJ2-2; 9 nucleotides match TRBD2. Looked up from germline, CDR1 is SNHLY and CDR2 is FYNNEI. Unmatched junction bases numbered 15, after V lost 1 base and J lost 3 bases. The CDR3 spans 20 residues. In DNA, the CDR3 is TGTGCCAGCAGTGAAGAGAGAACCGAGGGACTAGCCTCTTACACCGGGGAGCTGTTTTTT. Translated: CASSEERTEGLASYTGELFF.

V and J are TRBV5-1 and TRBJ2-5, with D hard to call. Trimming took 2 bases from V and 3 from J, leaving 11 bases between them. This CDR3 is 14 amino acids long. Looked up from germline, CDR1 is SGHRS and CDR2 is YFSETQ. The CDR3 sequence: CASSLGPQEETQYF. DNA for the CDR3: TGCGCCAGCAGCTTAGGTCCCCAAGAAGAGACCCAGTACTTC. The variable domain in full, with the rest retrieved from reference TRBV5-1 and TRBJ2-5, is KAGVTQTPRYLIKTRGQQVTLSCSPISGHRSVSWYQQTPGQGLQFLFEYFSETQRNKGNFPGRFSGRQFSNSRSEMNVSTLELGDSALYLCASSLGPQEETQYFGPGTRLLVL.

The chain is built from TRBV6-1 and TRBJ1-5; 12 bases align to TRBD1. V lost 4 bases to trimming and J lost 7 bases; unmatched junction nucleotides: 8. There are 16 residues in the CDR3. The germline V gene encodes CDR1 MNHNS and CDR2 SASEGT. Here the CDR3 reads CASSGGTGGARQPQHF. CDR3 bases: TGTGCCAGCAGTGGAGGGACAGGGGGCGCGAGGCAGCCCCAGCATTTT.

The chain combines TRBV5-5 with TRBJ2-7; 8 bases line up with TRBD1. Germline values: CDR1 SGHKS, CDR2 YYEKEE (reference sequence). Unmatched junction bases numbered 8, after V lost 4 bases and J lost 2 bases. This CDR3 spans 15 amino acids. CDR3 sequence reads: CASSMRQGNPYEQYF. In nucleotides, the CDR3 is TGTGCCAGCAGCATGAGACAGGGGAATCCCTACGAGCAGTACTTC.

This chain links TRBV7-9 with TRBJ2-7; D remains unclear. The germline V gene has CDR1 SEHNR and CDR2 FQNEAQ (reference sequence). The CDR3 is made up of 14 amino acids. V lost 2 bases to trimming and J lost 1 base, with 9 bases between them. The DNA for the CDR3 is TGTGCCAGCAGCTTAATAGCCGGGTCCTACGAGCAGTACTTC. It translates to CASSLIAGSYEQYF.

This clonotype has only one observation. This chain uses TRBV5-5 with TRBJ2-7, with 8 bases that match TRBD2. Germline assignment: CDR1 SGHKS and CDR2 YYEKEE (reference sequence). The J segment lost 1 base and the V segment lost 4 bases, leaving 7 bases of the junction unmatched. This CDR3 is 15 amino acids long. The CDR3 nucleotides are TGTGCCAGCAGCCCTCTAGCGGGCGATTCCTACGAGCAGTACTTC. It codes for CASSPLAGDSYEQYF.

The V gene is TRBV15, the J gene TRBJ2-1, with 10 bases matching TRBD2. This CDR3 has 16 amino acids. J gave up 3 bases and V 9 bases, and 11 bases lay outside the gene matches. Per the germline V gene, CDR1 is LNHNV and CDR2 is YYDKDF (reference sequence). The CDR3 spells CATGTWTSGDYNEQFF. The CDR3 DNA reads TGTGCCACTGGGACATGGACTAGCGGAGACTACAATGAGCAGTTCTTC.

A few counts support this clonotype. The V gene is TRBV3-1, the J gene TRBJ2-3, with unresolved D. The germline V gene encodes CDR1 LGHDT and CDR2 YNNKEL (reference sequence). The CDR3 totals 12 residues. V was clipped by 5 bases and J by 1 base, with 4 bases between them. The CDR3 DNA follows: TGTGCCAGCAGCTTACGCACAGATACGCAGTATTTT. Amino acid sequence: CASSLRTDTQYF.

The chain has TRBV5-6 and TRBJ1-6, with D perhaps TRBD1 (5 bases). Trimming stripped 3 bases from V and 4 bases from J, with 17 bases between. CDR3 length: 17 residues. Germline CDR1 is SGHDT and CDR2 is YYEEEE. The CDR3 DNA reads TGTGCCAGCAGCTCAGCCCAGTCGAGGGGTTATAATTCACCCCTCCACTTT. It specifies CASSSAQSRGYNSPLHF.

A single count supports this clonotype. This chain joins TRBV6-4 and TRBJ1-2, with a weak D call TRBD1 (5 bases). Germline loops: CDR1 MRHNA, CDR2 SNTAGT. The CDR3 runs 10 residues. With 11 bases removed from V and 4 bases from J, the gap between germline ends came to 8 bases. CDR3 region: CADGTYGYTF. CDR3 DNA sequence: TGTGCCGACGGGACCTATGGCTACACCTTC.

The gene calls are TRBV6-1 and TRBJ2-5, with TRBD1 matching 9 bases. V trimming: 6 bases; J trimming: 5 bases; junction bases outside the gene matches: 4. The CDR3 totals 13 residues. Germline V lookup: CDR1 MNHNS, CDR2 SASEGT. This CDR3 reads CASSGDRAETQYF. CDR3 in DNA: TGTGCCAGCAGCGGGGACAGGGCGGAGACCCAGTACTTC.

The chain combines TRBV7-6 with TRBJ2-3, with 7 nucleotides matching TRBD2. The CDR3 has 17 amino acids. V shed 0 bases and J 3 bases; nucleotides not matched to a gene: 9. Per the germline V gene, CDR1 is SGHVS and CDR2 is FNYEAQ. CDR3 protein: CASSLAGGPISTDTQYF. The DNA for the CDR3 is TGTGCCAGCAGCTTAGCGGGAGGGCCAATTTCGACAGATACGCAGTATTTT.

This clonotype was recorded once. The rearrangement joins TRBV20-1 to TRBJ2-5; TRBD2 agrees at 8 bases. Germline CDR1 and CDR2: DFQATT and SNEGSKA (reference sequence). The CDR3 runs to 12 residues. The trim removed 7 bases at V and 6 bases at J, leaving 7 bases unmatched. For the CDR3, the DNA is TGCAGTGTGATGCGGGAGGAGAAGACCCAGTACTTC. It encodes CSVMREEKTQYF.

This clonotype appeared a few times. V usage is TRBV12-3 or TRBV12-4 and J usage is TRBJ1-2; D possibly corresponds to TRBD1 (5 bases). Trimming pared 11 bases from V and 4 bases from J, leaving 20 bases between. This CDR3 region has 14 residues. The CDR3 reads CASRGELGRYGYTF. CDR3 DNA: TGTGCCTCAAGAGGGGAGTTGGGCCGCTATGGCTACACCTTC.

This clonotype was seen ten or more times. CDR3 protein: CASSKTAGTYNEQFF. The CDR3 region has the DNA TGTGCCAGCAGCAAGACGGCGGGTACCTACAATGAGCAGTTCTTC. The V gene is TRBV9, the J gene TRBJ2-1, with D possibly matching TRBD2 (5 bases). Trimming removed 4 bases at V and 2 bases at J, with 13 bases between. The germline gives CDR1 SGDLS, CDR2 YYNGEE. The CDR3 length is 15 residues.

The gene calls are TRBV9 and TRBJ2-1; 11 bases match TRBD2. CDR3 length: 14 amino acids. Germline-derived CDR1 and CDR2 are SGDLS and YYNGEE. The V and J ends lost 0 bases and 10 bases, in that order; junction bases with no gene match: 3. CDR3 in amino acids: CASSVVVAGGEQFF. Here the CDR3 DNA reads TGTGCCAGCAGCGTAGTTGTAGCGGGAGGGGAGCAGTTCTTC.

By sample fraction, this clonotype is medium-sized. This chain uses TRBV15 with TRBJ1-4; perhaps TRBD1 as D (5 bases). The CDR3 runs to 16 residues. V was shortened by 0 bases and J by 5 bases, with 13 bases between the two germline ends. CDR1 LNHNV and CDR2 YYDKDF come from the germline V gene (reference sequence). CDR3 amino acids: CATSRDIGGGNEKLFF. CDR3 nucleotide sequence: TGTGCCACCAGCAGAGATATCGGGGGGGGGAATGAAAAACTGTTTTTT.

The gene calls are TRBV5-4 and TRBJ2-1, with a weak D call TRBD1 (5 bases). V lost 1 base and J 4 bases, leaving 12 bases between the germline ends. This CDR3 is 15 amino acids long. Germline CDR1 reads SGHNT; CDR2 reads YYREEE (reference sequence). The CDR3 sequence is CASSLSQGNYNEQFF. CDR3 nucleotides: TGTGCCAGCAGCTTGAGTCAGGGAAATTACAATGAGCAGTTCTTC.

The CDR3: CASSYGLGKGLAGIPSYEQYF. CDR3 bases: TGTGCCAGCAGCTACGGTTTAGGCAAGGGACTAGCGGGAATCCCCAGCTACGAGCAGTACTTC. This chain joins TRBV7-9 and TRBJ2-7, with TRBD2 identical over 13 bases. With V trimmed by 4 bases and J by 3 bases, 21 bases remained unmatched. The CDR3 is made up of 21 amino acids. The V gene's germline CDR1 is SEHNR and CDR2 FQNEAQ (reference sequence).

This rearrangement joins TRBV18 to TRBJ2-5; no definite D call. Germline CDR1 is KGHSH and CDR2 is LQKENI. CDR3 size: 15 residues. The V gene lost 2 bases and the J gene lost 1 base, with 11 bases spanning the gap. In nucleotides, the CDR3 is TGTGCCAGCTCACCAGGGGTAGGACCCCAAGAGACCCAGTACTTC. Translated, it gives CASSPGVGPQETQYF. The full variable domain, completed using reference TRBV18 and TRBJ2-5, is NAGVMQNPRHLVRRRGQEARLRCSPMKGHSHVYWYRQLPEEGLKFMVYLQKENIIDESGMPKERFSAEFPKEGPSILRIQQVVRGDSAAYFCASSPGVGPQETQYFGPGTRLLVL.

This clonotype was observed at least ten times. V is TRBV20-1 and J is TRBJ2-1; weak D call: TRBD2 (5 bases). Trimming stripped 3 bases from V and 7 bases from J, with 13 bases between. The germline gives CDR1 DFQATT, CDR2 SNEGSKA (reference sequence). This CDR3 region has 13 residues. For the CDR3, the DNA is TGCAGTGCTAGGGAGACGCTAGCAAATGAGCAGTTCTTC. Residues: CSARETLANEQFF.